This TCR beta chain is drawn from a study of T cells after yellow fever vaccination. Study background: Preparation of the low-cell-number fractions used SMART-Seq v4 Ultra Low Input.

Findings of the study overall: CD4 and CD8 compartments shared a small share of clonotypes. At 95% to 97% for CD4 and 88% for CD8, most primary-vaccination clones showed up again after the booster. Faster peaking, at day 5 versus 15, marked a secondary response that was weaker.

TCRdb used MiXCR to reprocess the 5' RACE reads, holding one entry per CDR3 protein. The sample holds under 500,000 distinct CDR3 sequences, approximately 19% seen once. CDR3 length equals 15 residues. Germline values: CDR1 SGHTA, CDR2 FQGTGA. V dropped 4 bases and J dropped 3; count of bases not matched to a gene: 5. This clonotype was observed a few times. Its specificity is not known. The origin of this receptor is a man younger than 30 who received the YFV17D yellow fever vaccine. J is TRBJ2-2 and V is TRBV7-3; 7 bases agree with TRBD2. The material sequenced was PBMCs, taken before the yellow fever booster vaccination. The CDR3 DNA reads TGTGCCAGCAGCTCAGGACTAGGCCACACCGGGGAGCTGTTTTTT. Its translation: CASSSGLGHTGELFF.